This record concerns one T cell receptor beta chain sequence. This clonotype was recorded many times. Its target antigen remains unknown. Per-base qualities were not stored, and no clone one base away is much larger. V is cut by 0 bases and J by 1 base, and the space between the germline ends is 11 bases. The germline V gene supplies CDR1 SGHTA and CDR2 FQGTGA. The CDR3 covers 16 residues, taking in both the cysteine and the phenylalanine. The kept DNA is CDR3 alone, 48 bases in frame from the first base. The data originate from a study of Graves' ophthalmopathy and Graves' hyperthyroidism (dated by TCRdb to 2017 to 2018). About the investigation overall: Peripheral blood was collected at initial diagnosis, prior to any treatment. Once sampling was done, hyperthyroidism patients were given methimazole at a starting dose of 30 mg daily, while ophthalmopathy patients were given high-dose intravenous methylprednisolone. In total, some 140 blood samples were TCR-sequenced: 43 ophthalmopathy, some 80 hyperthyroidism and some 17 hyperthyroidism-to-ophthalmopathy patients. To tell Graves' ophthalmopathy apart from Graves' hyperthyroidism, and to predict which patients would progress to ophthalmopathy, the study relied on TCR beta repertoire signatures. In 6 or 7 hyperthyroidism patients, T-cell repertoires of thyroid tissue and blood were compared. A discovery set of 95 to 100 patients (43 ophthalmopathy, approximately 58 stable hyperthyroidism) was enrolled to explore V-J signatures distinguishing ophthalmopathy from hyperthyroidism. The roughly 94 discovery patients were randomly split 7:3 into training and test sets. An independent validation cohort comprised 18 hyperthyroidism patients and over 15 patients who later progressed from hyperthyroidism to ophthalmopathy. What the research found in general, with its limitations: In validation, the model predicted ophthalmopathy progression with about 71% sensitivity and 72.22% specificity; roughly 12 predicted patients were CT-confirmed with GO in a median of 6.5 months. Sample size was not statistically predetermined, and group allocation was not concealed from the investigators. Most expanded thyroid clonotypes with a frequency above 0.001 also appeared in blood, which suggests that blood repertoires may reflect the immune response in the thyroid. Ophthalmopathy was separated from stable hyperthyroidism by the 13-signature model with 85% to 90% sensitivity and less than 82% specificity in cross-validation and with 80%/75% in the test set.

TCR beta CDR3 regions were amplified from RNA transcripts for repertoire sequencing. The first round was an RT-PCR using HTBI primers with the Qiagen OneStep RT-PCR kit, and this first round was followed by a second-round multiplex PCR, then size selection and purification. Libraries were sequenced paired-end with 100 bp reads on an Illumina HiSeq2000. In the authors' own workflow: SOAPnuke was used to process the reads, throwing out any read that had adapters, had uncalled bases, had a mean Phred below 15, or lacked an exact constant-primer or identifier match. COPE v1.2.5 was used to merge the high-quality paired reads. Each unique nucleotide sequence was treated as a clonotype, and MiTCR v1.1 was used to align the clonotypes to the IMGT TRB V, D and J references. Analysis was restricted to V-J combinations with a frequency above 0.0001, which covered over 98% of repertoires. For each V-J combination, a TCR clonal expansion and chaos score was defined as F50 clonal expansion divided by the chaos observed in the TCRdist matrix. Welch's t-statistics and random forest were used to narrow the features down to approximately 13 V-J combinations, which were then fed into a naive Bayes classifier. The Morisita-Horn index was used to measure how similar the thyroid and blood repertoires were. TCRdb reworked the public reads: Q25 trimming with fastp, MiXCR clone assembly, productive beta chains retained. Each CDR3 protein appears once, grouped with its most common genes and DNA. The V and J calls here are based on TCRdb, not the publication. This sample comprises some 200,000 distinct CDR3 sequences, around 28% of them detected only once. The leading ten clones occupy over 7.5% of the sample.

Ophthalmopathy patients were characterized by moderately to severely active disease, a Clinical Activity Score of at least 3, a NOSPECS grade of at least 4, and a disease duration under 3 months. Patients were excluded if they had other autoimmune diseases, uncontrolled infections, pregnancy or lactation. Clinical symptoms, serum thyroxine, TRAb, thyroid ultrasound and orbital computed tomography formed the basis of the diagnosis. Using Ficoll-Paque density gradient centrifugation, PBMCs were isolated from about 9.4 ml of fresh peripheral blood. Trizol reagent was used to extract the total RNA, and its quality was then checked on an Agilent 2100 Bioanalyzer.

The chain is assembled from TRBV7-3 and TRBJ2-3; the D region possibly corresponds to TRBD2 (5 bases align). Sample: peripheral blood. The origin of this receptor is a man aged 45-60 years with Graves' ophthalmopathy. Donor details come from another sample of the same person, matched by shared clones. The sequenced DNA is TGTGCCAGCAGCTTAACGCCCAGCGGCCGCACAGATACGCAGTATTTT. Translated, this gives CASSLTPSGRTDTQYF.